The present T cell receptor (beta chain) was sequenced within a study of shared clonotypes between healthy human individuals. The material for each subset, its genomic DNA, was split evenly across several immunoSEQ plates. The sequencing of unsorted PBMC DNA took place on ten immunoSEQ deep assay plates. How the authors handled the data: Filtering differed since immunoSEQ provided only junctions, with no quality scores. Profiling relied on immunoSEQ multiplex PCR, and the TCRdb table lists in-frame clones only, not all of them. D and trimming were read from the DNA, whereas the V and J calls and clone size are those reported in that table. This table has roughly 490,000 clones, 70% to 80% appearing once. CDR3 size: 16 residues. Trimming at V came to 4 bases and at J to 2 bases, leaving 9 bases not matched to a gene. Germline V gene sequence: CDR1 MNHEY, CDR2 SMNVEV (reference sequence). All the donors were Caucasian adults who lived in Nashville, Tennessee.

This chain connects TRBV27 to TRBJ2-3, with TRBD2 identical over 7 bases. This clonotype originated in a woman aged 40 to 50 in good health. Some clones in this sample may be carry-over from other donors' samples. Sequencing was performed on PBMCs. This chain's CDR3 is CASSSLADLYTDTQYF. CDR3 bases: TGTGCCAGCAGTTCGCTAGCGGACCTTTACACAGATACGCAGTATTTT.